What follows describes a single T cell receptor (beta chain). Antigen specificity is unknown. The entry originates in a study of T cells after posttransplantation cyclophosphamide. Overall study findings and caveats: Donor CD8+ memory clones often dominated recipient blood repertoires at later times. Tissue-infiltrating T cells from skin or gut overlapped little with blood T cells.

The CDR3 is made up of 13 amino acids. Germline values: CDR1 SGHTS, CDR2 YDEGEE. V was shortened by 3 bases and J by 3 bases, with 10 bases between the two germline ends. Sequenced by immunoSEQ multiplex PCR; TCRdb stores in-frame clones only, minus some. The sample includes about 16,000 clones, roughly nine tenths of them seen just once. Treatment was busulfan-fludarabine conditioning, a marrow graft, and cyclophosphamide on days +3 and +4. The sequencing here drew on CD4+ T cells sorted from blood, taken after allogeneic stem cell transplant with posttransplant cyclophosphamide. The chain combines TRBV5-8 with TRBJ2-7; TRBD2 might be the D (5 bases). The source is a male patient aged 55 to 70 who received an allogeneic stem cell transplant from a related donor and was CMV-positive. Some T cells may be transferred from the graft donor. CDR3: CASSSGVLYEQYF. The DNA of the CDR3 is TGTGCCAGCAGCTCCGGGGTTCTCTACGAGCAGTACTTC. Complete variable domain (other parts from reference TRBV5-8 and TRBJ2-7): EAGVTQSPTHLIKTRGQQATLRCSPISGHTSVYWYQQALGLGLQFLLWYDEGEERNRGNFPPRFSGRQFPNYSSELNVNALELEDSALYLCASSSGVLYEQYFGPGTRLTVT.